The 23 T cell receptor beta chains presented below share a single source sample, sequenced in a study of response to subunit inactivated influenza vaccine. TCRdb called the RT-PCR reads again in MiXCR, with one record for every CDR3 protein. The sample contains 530,000 or so distinct CDR3 sequences, 10% to 15% of which appear only once. This material consisted of PBMCs from blood, taken on the day of vaccination. The receptors were sampled from a man aged 50-60 years who received an inactivated influenza vaccine.

This clonotype has only one observation. This chain connects TRBV7-9 to TRBJ1-2; the D gene is possibly TRBD1 (5 bases). V lost 3 bases and J 4 bases, leaving 12 bases between the germline ends. The CDR3 is 14 amino acids. Germline assignment: CDR1 SEHNR and CDR2 FQNEAQ (reference sequence). The DNA for the CDR3 is TGTGCCAGCAGCTTGGGACGGGACTTCTATGGCTACACCTTC. Translating it yields CASSLGRDFYGYTF.

This clonotype appeared a few times. This CDR3 is CASRTGAYNEQFF. The CDR3 coding sequence is TGTGCCAGCAGGACAGGAGCCTACAATGAGCAGTTCTTC. The rearrangement uses TRBV6-2 or TRBV6-3 and TRBJ2-1; D perhaps matches TRBD1 (6 bases). Trimming took off 6 bases at V and 2 bases at J, with 8 bases between the two ends. The CDR3 totals 13 residues. CDR1 and CDR2 (germline): MNHEY, SVGEGT.

This clonotype was observed many times. J is TRBJ2-7 and V is TRBV7-8, with D possibly TRBD2 on 6 matching bases. The germline CDR1 and CDR2 sequences are SGHVS and FQNEAQ. The CDR3 contains 16 residues. V gave up 2 bases and J gave up 0 bases, with 14 bases separating them. The CDR3 nucleotides read TGTGCCAGCAGCTTATCTCCGGGAGTAACCTCCTACGAGCAGTACTTC. Its protein product is CASSLSPGVTSYEQYF.

This clonotype was recorded a few times. The rearrangement joins TRBV11-2 to TRBJ2-3; TRBD2 matches 14 bases. The germline CDR1 and CDR2 sequences are SGHAT and FQNNGV. Unmatched junction bases numbered 4, after V lost 4 bases and J lost 4 bases. The CDR3 spans 16 residues. CDR3 in amino acids: CASSSRTSGGSDTQYF. The DNA for the CDR3 is TGTGCCAGCAGCTCACGGACTAGCGGGGGGTCAGATACGCAGTATTTT.

The chain couples TRBV11-2 to TRBJ2-4; 7 positions agree with TRBD1. Germline V gene lookup returns CDR1 SGHAT and CDR2 FQNNGV. Germline trimming cut 5 bases from V and 0 bases from J; bases unmatched to any gene: 13. The CDR3 consists of 18 residues. The CDR3 sequence is CASSPTPGTALAKNIQYF. The CDR3 region has the DNA TGTGCCAGCAGCCCTACACCCGGGACAGCTCTAGCCAAAAACATTCAGTACTTC. Full variable domain (missing parts from reference TRBV11-2 and TRBJ2-4): EAGVAQSPRYKIIEKRQSVAFWCNPISGHATLYWYQQILGQGPKLLIQFQNNGVVDDSQLPKDRFSAERLKGVDSTLKIQPAKLEDSAVYLCASSPTPGTALAKNIQYFGAGTRLSVL.

J is TRBJ2-1 and V is TRBV4-3; D is unresolved. V shed 4 bases and J shed 3 bases, with 7 bases lying between them. There are 13 residues in the CDR3. From germline, CDR1 is LGHNA and CDR2 YSLEER. CDR3 sequence (DNA): TGCGCCAGCAGCCGAATGGGCTACAATGAGCAGTTCTTC. Translation gives CASSRMGYNEQFF.

This clonotype turned up a few times. The rearrangement uses TRBV27 and TRBJ2-1; 9 positions agree with TRBD1. The germline V gene has CDR1 MNHEY and CDR2 SMNVEV (reference sequence). The J segment lost 5 bases and the V segment lost 5 bases, leaving 10 bases of the junction unmatched. The CDR3 length is 16 residues. The CDR3 region is CASSAWTGAGDNEQFF. For the CDR3, the DNA is TGTGCCAGCAGTGCCTGGACAGGGGCGGGGGACAATGAGCAGTTCTTC.

This clonotype was recorded a few times. The V call is TRBV4-2, the J call TRBJ2-1; weak D call: TRBD2 (6 bases). The CDR3 is 17 amino acids. V was cut by 4 bases and J by 6 bases, with 22 bases left in between. Germline lookup yields CDR1 LGHNA and CDR2 YNFKEQ. In DNA, the CDR3 is TGTGCCAGCAGCCCGACTAGACCCGGGTTTTCGCGCAATGAGCAGTTCTTC. Its protein product is CASSPTRPGFSRNEQFF.

The chain recombines TRBV28 with TRBJ2-5; D might be TRBD1 (6 bases). CDR3 length equals 12 residues. The germline V gene encodes CDR1 MDHEN and CDR2 SYDVKM. V dropped 9 bases and J dropped 4 bases, with 12 bases sitting between them. This CDR3 reads CASWGRGETQYF. Written as DNA, the CDR3 is TGTGCCAGTTGGGGGCGCGGAGAGACCCAGTACTTC. Full variable domain (remainder filled in from reference TRBV28 and TRBJ2-5): DVKVTQSSRYLVKRTGEKVFLECVQDMDHENMFWYRQDPGLGLRLIYFSYDVKMKEKGDIPEGYSVSREKKERFSLILESASTNQTSMYLCASWGRGETQYFGPGTRLLVL.

CDR3 nucleotide sequence: TGTGCCAGCAGCCCCCAGAGAACAGGGTCTTCGGAGACCCAGTACTTC. Translated: CASSPQRTGSSETQYF. This chain joins TRBV7-8 and TRBJ2-5; D is possibly TRBD1 (6 bases). Trimming shortened V by 5 bases and J by 5 bases, and 21 bases separated the two germline ends. CDR3 size: 16 residues. Germline V gene sequence: CDR1 SGHVS, CDR2 FQNEAQ.

This clonotype has a single count. The chain joins TRBV20-1 to TRBJ2-1; D may match TRBD1 or TRBD2 (5 bases each). The CDR3 runs 15 residues. V shed 2 bases and J shed 7 bases, with 18 bases lying between them. The V gene's germline CDR1 is DFQATT and CDR2 SNEGSKA (reference sequence). The DNA of the CDR3 is TGCAGTGCTAGAAAACTATCCGGGGCGCAGAATGAGCAGTTCTTC. Residues: CSARKLSGAQNEQFF.

This clonotype was detected ten times or more. This chain connects TRBV10-3 to TRBJ2-2; D assignment may be TRBD1 or TRBD2 (5 bases each). The CDR3 length is 16 residues. The germline gives CDR1 ENHRY, CDR2 SYGVKD. V lost 6 bases to trimming and J lost 4 bases, with 18 bases between them. CDR3 nucleotides: TGTGCCATCAGATACGCGGTGGGACGCGGCACCGGGGAGCTGTTTTTT. Translation gives CAIRYAVGRGTGELFF.

J is TRBJ2-6 and V is TRBV7-9; no reliable D call. The CDR3 extends over 16 amino acids. Per the germline V gene, CDR1 is SEHNR and CDR2 is FQNEAQ (reference sequence). Trimming removed 2 bases at V and 1 base at J, with 9 bases between. The CDR3 region is CASSLKGTSGANVLTF. The CDR3 coding sequence is TGTGCCAGCAGCTTAAAGGGAACATCTGGGGCCAACGTCCTGACTTTC. The whole variable domain, filled in from reference TRBV7-9 and TRBJ2-6, reads DTGVSQNPRHKITKRGQNVTFRCDPISEHNRLYWYRQTLGQGPEFLTYFQNEAQLEKSRLLSDRFSAERPKGSFSTLEIQRTEQGDSAMYLCASSLKGTSGANVLTFGAGSRLTVL.

The chain couples TRBV20-1 to TRBJ2-3; D remains ambiguous. From germline, CDR1 is DFQATT and CDR2 SNEGSKA (reference sequence). The CDR3 sequence is 13 residues long. Trimming cost V 5 bases and J 2 bases, with 11 bases left between them. CDR3 in DNA: TGCAGTGCTGGCCTCGAATCCACAGATACGCAGTATTTT. Translating it yields CSAGLESTDTQYF.

This clonotype was counted ten times or more. V usage is TRBV5-1 and J usage is TRBJ2-5; D gene ambiguous. V was cut by 4 bases and J by 1 base, with 8 bases left in between. The CDR3 is made up of 13 amino acids. CDR1 is SGHRS, CDR2 YFSETQ, per germline. CDR3 sequence: CASSPSLQETQYF. The CDR3 DNA sequence: TGCGCCAGCAGCCCCAGCCTCCAAGAGACCCAGTACTTC.

This clonotype was counted a few times. The chain joins TRBV24-1 to TRBJ2-5; D is undetermined. Trimming pared 4 bases from V and 6 bases from J, leaving 11 bases between. This CDR3 is built from 13 residues. Looked up from germline, CDR1 is KGHDR and CDR2 is SFDVKD. The CDR3 is CATSDLARKTQYF. Here the CDR3 DNA reads TGTGCCACCAGTGACCTGGCGAGGAAGACCCAGTACTTC.

This clonotype came up a few times. The rearrangement uses TRBV6-1 and TRBJ1-1, with D perhaps TRBD1 (6 bases). With 6 bases removed from V and 7 bases from J, the gap between germline ends came to 15 bases. CDR3 size: 13 residues. Looked up from germline, CDR1 is MNHNS and CDR2 is SASEGT. CDR3 sequence (DNA): TGTGCCAGCAGACGCAGGGGCAGCGGTGAAGCTTTCTTT. It yields the protein CASRRRGSGEAFF.

This clonotype occurred a few times. The rearrangement uses TRBV11-1 and TRBJ2-2; no clear D. This CDR3 is built from 18 residues. The V end lost 1 base, the J end lost 0 bases, and 15 bases lay between the germline ends. CDR1 and CDR2 from the germline V gene are SGHAT and FQDESV (reference sequence). The CDR3, as DNA: TGTGCCAGCAGCTTAGTGAGTTTAATCTTCGCGAACACCGGGGAGCTGTTTTTT. It is translated as CASSLVSLIFANTGELFF. Drawing the rest from reference TRBV11-1 and TRBJ2-2, the complete variable domain is EAEVAQSPRYKITEKSQAVAFWCDPISGHATLYWYRQILGQGPELLVQFQDESVVDDSQLPKDRFSAERLKGVDSTLKIQPAELGDSAMYLCASSLVSLIFANTGELFFGEGSRLTVL.

Ten or more counts support this clonotype. For the CDR3, the DNA is TGCGCCAGCAGCTCCGAACTAGCGGGAGGGACTGAGCAGTTCTTC. Amino acids: CASSSELAGGTEQFF. V is TRBV5-1 and J is TRBJ2-1; TRBD2 aligns across 13 bases. The V gene end was trimmed by 3 bases and the J gene end by 9 bases; junction bases not matched to a gene: 6. Germline V CDR1 and CDR2: SGHRS, YFSETQ. This CDR3 is built from 15 residues. Full variable domain (rest looked up from reference TRBV5-1 and TRBJ2-1): KAGVTQTPRYLIKTRGQQVTLSCSPISGHRSVSWYQQTPGQGLQFLFEYFSETQRNKGNFPGRFSGRQFSNSRSEMNVSTLELGDSALYLCASSSELAGGTEQFFGPGTRLTVL.

The rearrangement links TRBV19 to TRBJ1-1, with D possibly TRBD1 on 6 matching bases. Germline CDR1 reads LNHDA; CDR2 reads SQIVND (reference sequence). This CDR3 has 13 amino acids. Trimming removed 10 bases from V and 6 bases from J, with 18 bases in between. The CDR3 loop reads CAIAGTNHPEAFF. CDR3 nucleotide sequence: TGTGCCATTGCCGGGACAAACCATCCTGAAGCTTTCTTT. Together with reference TRBV19 and TRBJ1-1, the CDR3 gives the full variable domain: DGGITQSPKYLFRKEGQNVTLSCEQNLNHDAMYWYRQDPGQGLRLIYYSQIVNDFQKGDIAEGYSVSREKKESFPLTVTSAQKNPTAFYLCAIAGTNHPEAFFGQGTRLTVV.

The V gene is TRBV7-3, the J gene TRBJ2-3; TRBD2 aligns across 8 bases. The trim removed 5 bases at V and 1 base at J, leaving 14 bases unmatched. The CDR3 is made up of 18 amino acids. CDR1 is SGHTA and CDR2 is FQGTGA in the germline V gene. This CDR3 is CASSHMGRLANRTDTQYF. CDR3 DNA: TGTGCCAGCAGCCACATGGGGAGACTAGCGAACCGCACAGATACGCAGTATTTT.

This clonotype was recorded a few times. J is TRBJ2-5 and V is TRBV20-1; weak D call: TRBD2 (5 bases). This CDR3 is 13 amino acids long. Germline-derived CDR1 and CDR2 are DFQATT and SNEGSKA (reference sequence). V gave up 0 bases and J gave up 3 bases, with 8 bases separating them. CDR3 region: CSARDRGKETQYF. As DNA, the CDR3 is TGCAGTGCTAGAGATCGGGGTAAAGAGACCCAGTACTTC.

The chain carries TRBV14 and TRBJ2-2; D may be TRBD1 (5 bases). This CDR3 is built from 14 residues. Per germline, CDR1 SGHDN and CDR2 FVKESK. V was clipped by 8 bases and J by 7 bases, with 17 bases between them. CDR3 protein: CASAVRQGGGELFF. Written as DNA, the CDR3 is TGTGCCAGCGCCGTACGGCAGGGCGGCGGGGAGCTGTTTTTT.